Listed here are 8 T cell receptor beta chains from one sample, sequenced in a study of OX40 agonist ivuxolimab in advanced cancers. The data were produced by immunoSEQ multiplex PCR, yet TCRdb's version contains in-frame clones alone and is incomplete. Here the sample spans roughly 38,000 clones, roughly 78% being singletons. The sequenced sample was CD4+ or CD8+ T cells sorted from blood, obtained in a trial of the OX40 agonist ivuxolimab. These receptor sequences come from an adult with an advanced solid tumor such as melanoma, head and neck, liver or kidney cancer.

The rearrangement joins TRBV7-8 to TRBJ2-2; D perhaps matches TRBD2 (5 bases). Germline assignment: CDR1 SGHVS and CDR2 FQNEAQ. The CDR3 has 15 amino acids. V was pared by 5 bases and J by 2 bases, with 12 bases between. This CDR3 reads CASSHGLLNTGELFF. The CDR3, as DNA: TGTGCCAGCAGCCACGGACTGCTAAACACCGGGGAGCTGTTTTTT.

This sequence joins TRBV30 and TRBJ1-1, with D possibly TRBD1 on 5 matching bases. With 3 bases removed from V and 2 bases from J, the gap between germline ends came to 13 bases. This CDR3 is 14 amino acids long. CDR1 GTSNPN and CDR2 SVGIG come from the germline V gene (reference sequence). CDR3 residues: CAWSRQILNTEAFF. In nucleotides, the CDR3 is TGTGCCTGGAGCCGACAGATATTAAACACTGAAGCTTTCTTT.

The chain employs TRBV7-2 and TRBJ1-1, with a possible D match to TRBD1 (6 bases). The V end lost 5 bases, the J end lost 3 bases, and 16 bases lay between the germline ends. The CDR3 loop spans 15 amino acids. CDR1 SGHTA and CDR2 FQGNSA come from the germline V gene. CDR3 protein: CASSPGGQGHTEAFF. In DNA form, the CDR3 reads TGTGCCAGCAGCCCCGGGGGGCAGGGACACACTGAAGCTTTCTTT.

The rearrangement uses TRBV28 and TRBJ1-2; maybe TRBD1 (5 bases). Trimming shortened V by 6 bases and J by 4 bases, and 12 bases separated the two germline ends. The CDR3 runs 13 residues. Looked up from germline, CDR1 is MDHEN and CDR2 is SYDVKM. CDR3 sequence reads: CASSDSKLYGYTF. The DNA for the CDR3 is TGTGCCAGCAGCGACAGTAAACTCTATGGCTACACCTTC.

The V and J genes are TRBV5-8 and TRBJ2-7; 11 positions match TRBD1. CDR1 and CDR2 (germline): SGHTS, YDEGEE. V gave up 4 bases and J gave up 6 bases; unmatched junction bases: 9. The CDR3 length is 15 residues. The CDR3 loop reads CASSKWTGGLGEQYF. In DNA form, the CDR3 reads TGTGCCAGCAGCAAATGGACAGGGGGCCTCGGCGAGCAGTACTTC.

The chain recombines TRBV28 with TRBJ2-7, with D possibly matching TRBD1 (6 bases). This CDR3 comprises 14 residues. CDR1 MDHEN and CDR2 SYDVKM come from the germline V gene. The V and J ends lost 5 bases and 3 bases respectively, with 14 bases between them. Written as DNA, the CDR3 is TGTGCCAGCAGTCGACAAACAGGGATCTACGAGCAGTACTTC. Encoded protein: CASSRQTGIYEQYF.

Comments on this clone: Other DNA sequences in the sample encode the same CDR3. The rearrangement uses TRBV28 and TRBJ2-7; D is undetermined. Germline values: CDR1 MDHEN, CDR2 SYDVKM. V gave up 3 bases and J gave up 3 bases, with 3 bases separating them. The CDR3 spans 11 residues. This CDR3 reads CASSLDYEQYF. The CDR3 DNA is TGTGCCAGCAGTTTGGACTACGAGCAGTACTTC.

This clone was detected only a few times. The rearrangement links TRBV11-2 to TRBJ2-7, with a weak D call TRBD1 (5 bases). Per germline, CDR1 SGHAT and CDR2 FQNNGV. This CDR3 comprises 14 residues. The germline V and J ends were trimmed by 5 bases and 3 bases, with 14 bases remaining between them. The CDR3 here is CASSVAGLNYEQYF. In nucleotides, the CDR3 is TGTGCCAGCAGCGTTGCAGGGCTTAACTACGAGCAGTACTTC.